Shown below are 2 T cell receptor beta chains from a single sample sequenced in a study of T-cell memory formation after mild COVID-19. TCRdb used MiXCR to reprocess the 5' RACE reads, holding one entry per CDR3 protein. The sample includes more than 350,000 distinct CDR3 sequences, 15% to 20% seen only once; the top ten take about a fifth. The sequencing sample was made of PBMCs or a T cell subset sorted from them (not recorded which). Receptors were obtained from a man aged 18 to 35 who had mild COVID-19 (a few samples of this study predate the infection). Cell type and time point are not known.

The sample holds a few counts of this clonotype. The rearrangement uses TRBV2 and TRBJ2-7; D call uncertain. The germline CDR1 and CDR2 sequences are SNHLY and FYNNEI. The CDR3 is made up of 12 amino acids. V gave up 4 bases and J gave up 1 base, with 5 bases separating them. The CDR3 spells CASSAQSYEQYF. Written as DNA, the CDR3 is TGTGCCAGCAGTGCCCAGTCCTACGAGCAGTACTTC.

Points on this clonotype: A read error may produce the germline difference seen at one junction end. This chain links TRBV27 with TRBJ2-7; D is perhaps TRBD2 (7 bases). Germline-derived CDR1 and CDR2 are MNHEY and SMNVEV (reference sequence). This CDR3 has 13 residues. The CDR3 is CASSLKRGAALWF. CDR3 coding DNA: TGTGCCAGCAGTTTAAAACGGGGGGCGGCTCTTTGGTTC.